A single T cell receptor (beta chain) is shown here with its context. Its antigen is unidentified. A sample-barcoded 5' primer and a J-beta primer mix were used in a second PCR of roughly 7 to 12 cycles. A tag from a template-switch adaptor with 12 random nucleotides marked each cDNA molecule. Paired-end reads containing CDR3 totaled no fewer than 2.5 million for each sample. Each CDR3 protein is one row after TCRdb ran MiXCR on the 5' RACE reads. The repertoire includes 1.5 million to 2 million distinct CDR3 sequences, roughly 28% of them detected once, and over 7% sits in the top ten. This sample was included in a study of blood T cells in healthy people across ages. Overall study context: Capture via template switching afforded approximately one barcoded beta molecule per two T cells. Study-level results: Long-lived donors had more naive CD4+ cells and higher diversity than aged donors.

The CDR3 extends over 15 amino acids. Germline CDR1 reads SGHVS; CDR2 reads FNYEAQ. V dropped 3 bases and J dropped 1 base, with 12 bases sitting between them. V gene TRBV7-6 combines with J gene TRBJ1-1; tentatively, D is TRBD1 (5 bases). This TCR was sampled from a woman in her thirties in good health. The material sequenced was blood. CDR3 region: CASSFGVGENTEAFF. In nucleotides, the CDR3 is TGTGCCAGCAGCTTTGGGGTAGGGGAGAACACTGAAGCTTTCTTT.